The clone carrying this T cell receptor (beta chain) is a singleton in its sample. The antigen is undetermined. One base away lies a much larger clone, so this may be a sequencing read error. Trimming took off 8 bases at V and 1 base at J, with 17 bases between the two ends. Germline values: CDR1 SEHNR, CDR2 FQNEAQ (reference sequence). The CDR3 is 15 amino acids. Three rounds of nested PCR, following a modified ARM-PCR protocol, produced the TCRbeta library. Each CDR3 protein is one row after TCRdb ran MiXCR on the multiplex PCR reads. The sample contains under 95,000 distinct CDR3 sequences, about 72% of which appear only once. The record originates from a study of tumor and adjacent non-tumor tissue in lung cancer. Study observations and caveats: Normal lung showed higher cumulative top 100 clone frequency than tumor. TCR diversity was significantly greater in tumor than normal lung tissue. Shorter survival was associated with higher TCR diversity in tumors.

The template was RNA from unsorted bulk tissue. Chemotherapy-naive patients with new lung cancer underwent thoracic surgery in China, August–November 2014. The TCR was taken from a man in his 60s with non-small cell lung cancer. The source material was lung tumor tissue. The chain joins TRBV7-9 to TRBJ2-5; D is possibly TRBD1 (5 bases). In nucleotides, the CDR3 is TGTGCCAGCGCCCTAATAGGACAAACCCAAGAGACCCAGTACTTC. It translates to CASALIGQTQETQYF.